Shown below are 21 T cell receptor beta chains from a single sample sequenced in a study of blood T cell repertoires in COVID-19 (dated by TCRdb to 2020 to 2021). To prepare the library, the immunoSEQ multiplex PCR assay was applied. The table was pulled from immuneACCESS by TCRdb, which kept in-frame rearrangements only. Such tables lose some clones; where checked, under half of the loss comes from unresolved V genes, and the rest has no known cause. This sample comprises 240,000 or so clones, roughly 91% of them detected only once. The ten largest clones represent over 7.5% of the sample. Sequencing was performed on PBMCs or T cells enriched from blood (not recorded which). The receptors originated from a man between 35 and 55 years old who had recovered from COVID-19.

In nucleotides, the CDR3 is TGTGCCAGCAGTTACGAAATTACAGGGCTCTATGAGCAGTTCTTC. Its translation is CASSYEITGLYEQFF. This chain uses TRBV6-5 with TRBJ2-1; possible D gene TRBD1, 6 bases. Germline V gene lookup returns CDR1 MNHEY and CDR2 SVGAGI. This CDR3 spans 15 amino acids. V lost 2 bases and J lost 8, with 16 bases in between.

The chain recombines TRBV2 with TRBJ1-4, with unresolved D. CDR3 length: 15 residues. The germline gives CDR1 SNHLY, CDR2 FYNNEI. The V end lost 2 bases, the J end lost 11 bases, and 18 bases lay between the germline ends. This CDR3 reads CASSESVQALRKLFF. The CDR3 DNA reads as TGTGCCAGCAGTGAAAGTGTGCAGGCTCTCAGGAAACTGTTTTTT.

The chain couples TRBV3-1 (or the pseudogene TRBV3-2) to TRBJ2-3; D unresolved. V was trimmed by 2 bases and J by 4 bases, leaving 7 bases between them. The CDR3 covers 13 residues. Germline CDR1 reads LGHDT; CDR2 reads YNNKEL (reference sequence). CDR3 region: CASSQSSADTQYF. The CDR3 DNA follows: TGTGCCAGCAGCCAAAGTAGTGCAGATACGCAGTATTTT.

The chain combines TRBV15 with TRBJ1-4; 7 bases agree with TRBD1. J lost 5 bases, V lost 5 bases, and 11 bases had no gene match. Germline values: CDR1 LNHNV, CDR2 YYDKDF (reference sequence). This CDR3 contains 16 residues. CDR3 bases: TGTGCCACCAGCGGCCGGACGGGACAGCGAAATGAAAAACTGTTTTTT. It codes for CATSGRTGQRNEKLFF.

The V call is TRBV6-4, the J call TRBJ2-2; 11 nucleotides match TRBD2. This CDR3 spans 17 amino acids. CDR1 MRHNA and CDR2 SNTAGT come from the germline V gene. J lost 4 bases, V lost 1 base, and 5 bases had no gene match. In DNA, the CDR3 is TGTGCCAGCAGTGACTTATTAGCGGGAGGGCCCACCGGGGAGCTGTTTTTT. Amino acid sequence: CASSDLLAGGPTGELFF.

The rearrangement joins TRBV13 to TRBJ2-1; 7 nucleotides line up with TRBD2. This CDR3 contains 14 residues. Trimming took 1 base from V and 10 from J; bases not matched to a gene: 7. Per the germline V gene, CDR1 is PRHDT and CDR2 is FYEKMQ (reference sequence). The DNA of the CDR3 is TGTGCCAGCAGCTTAGAAGGCGGGAGCACCGAGCAGTTCTTC. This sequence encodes CASSLEGGSTEQFF.

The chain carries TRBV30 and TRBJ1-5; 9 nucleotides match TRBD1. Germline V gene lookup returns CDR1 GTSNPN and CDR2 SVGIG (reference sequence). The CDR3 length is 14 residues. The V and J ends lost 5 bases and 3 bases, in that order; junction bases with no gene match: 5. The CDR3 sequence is CAWGDRVNNQPQHF. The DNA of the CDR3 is TGTGCCTGGGGGGACAGGGTGAACAATCAGCCCCAGCATTTT. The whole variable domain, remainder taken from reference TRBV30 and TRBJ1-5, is SQTIHQWPATLVQPVGSPLSLECTVEGTSNPNLYWYRQAAGRGLQLLFYSVGIGQISSEVPQNLSASRPQDRQFILSSKKLLLSDSGFYLCAWGDRVNNQPQHFGDGTRLSIL.

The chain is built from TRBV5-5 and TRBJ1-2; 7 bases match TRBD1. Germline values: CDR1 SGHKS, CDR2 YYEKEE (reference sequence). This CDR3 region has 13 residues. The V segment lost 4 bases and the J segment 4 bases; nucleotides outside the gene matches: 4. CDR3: CASSQWDSYGYTF. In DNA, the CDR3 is TGTGCCAGCAGCCAATGGGACAGCTATGGCTACACCTTC. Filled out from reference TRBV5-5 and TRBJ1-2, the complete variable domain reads DAGVTQSPTHLIKTRGQQVTLRCSPISGHKSVSWYQQVLGQGPQFIFQYYEKEERGRGNFPDRFSARQFPNYSSELNVNALLLGDSALYLCASSQWDSYGYTFGSGTRLTVV.

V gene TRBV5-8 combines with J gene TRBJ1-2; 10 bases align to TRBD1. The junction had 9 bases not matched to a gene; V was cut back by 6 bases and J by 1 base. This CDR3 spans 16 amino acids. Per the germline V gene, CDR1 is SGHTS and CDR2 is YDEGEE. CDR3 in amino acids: CASIPRGQGINYGYTF. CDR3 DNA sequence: TGTGCCAGCATTCCCCGGGGACAGGGGATTAACTATGGCTACACCTTC. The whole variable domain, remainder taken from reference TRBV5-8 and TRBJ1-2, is EAGVTQSPTHLIKTRGQQATLRCSPISGHTSVYWYQQALGLGLQFLLWYDEGEERNRGNFPPRFSGRQFPNYSSELNVNALELEDSALYLCASIPRGQGINYGYTFGSGTRLTVV.

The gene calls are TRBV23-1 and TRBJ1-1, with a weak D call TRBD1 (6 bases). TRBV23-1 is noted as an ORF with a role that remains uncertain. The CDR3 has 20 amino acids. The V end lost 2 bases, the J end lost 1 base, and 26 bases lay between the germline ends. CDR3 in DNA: TGCGCCAGCAGTCAAGAATCGAGAGATAAAATCAGGGGTAGGAACACTGAAGCTTTCTTT. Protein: CASSQESRDKIRGRNTEAFF.

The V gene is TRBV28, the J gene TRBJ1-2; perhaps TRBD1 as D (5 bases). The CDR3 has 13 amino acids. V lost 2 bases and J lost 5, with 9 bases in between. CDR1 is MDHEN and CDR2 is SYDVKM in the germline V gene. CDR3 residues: CASSLVAGYGYTF. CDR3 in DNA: TGTGCCAGCAGTTTAGTTGCAGGGTATGGCTACACCTTC.

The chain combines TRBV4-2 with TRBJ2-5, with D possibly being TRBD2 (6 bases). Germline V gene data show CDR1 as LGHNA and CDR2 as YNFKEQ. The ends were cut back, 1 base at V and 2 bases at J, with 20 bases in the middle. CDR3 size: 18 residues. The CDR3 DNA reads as TGTGCCAGCAGCCAAGTGGCCGGTCCCGGAGGGTTACAAGAGACCCAGTACTTC. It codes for CASSQVAGPGGLQETQYF.

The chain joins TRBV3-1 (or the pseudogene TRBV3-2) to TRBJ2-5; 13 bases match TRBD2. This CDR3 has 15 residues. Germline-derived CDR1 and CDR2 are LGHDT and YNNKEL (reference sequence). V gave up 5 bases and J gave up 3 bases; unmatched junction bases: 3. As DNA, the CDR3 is TGTGCCAGCAGCAGAGGACTAGCGGGGGAAGAGACCCAGTACTTC. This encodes CASSRGLAGEETQYF.

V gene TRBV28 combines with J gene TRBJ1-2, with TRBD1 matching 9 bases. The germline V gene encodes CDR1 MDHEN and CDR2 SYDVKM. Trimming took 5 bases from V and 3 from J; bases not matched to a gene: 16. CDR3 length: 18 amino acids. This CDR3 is CASSPLTIQGAGDYGYTF. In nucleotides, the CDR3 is TGTGCCAGCAGTCCCTTGACGATACAGGGGGCGGGCGACTATGGCTACACCTTC.

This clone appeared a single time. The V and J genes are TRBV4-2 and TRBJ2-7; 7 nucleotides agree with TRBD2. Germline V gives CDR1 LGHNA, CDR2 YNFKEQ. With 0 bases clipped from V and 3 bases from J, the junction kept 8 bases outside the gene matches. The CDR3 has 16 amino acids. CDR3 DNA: TGTGCCAGCAGCCAAGATGGCGCTAGCGGTCTCTACGAGCAGTACTTC. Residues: CASSQDGASGLYEQYF.

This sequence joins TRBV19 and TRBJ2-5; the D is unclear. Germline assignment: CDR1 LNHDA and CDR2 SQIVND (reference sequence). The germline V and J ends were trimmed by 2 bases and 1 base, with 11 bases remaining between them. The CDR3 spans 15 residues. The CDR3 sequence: CASSINSLIQETQYF. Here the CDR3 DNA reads TGTGCCAGTAGTATAAACAGCCTAATCCAAGAGACCCAGTACTTC.

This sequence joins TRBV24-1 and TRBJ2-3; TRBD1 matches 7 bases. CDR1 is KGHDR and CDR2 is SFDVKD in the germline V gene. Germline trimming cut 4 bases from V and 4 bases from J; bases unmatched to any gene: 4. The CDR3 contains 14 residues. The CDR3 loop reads CATSDRDRADTQYF. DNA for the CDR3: TGTGCCACCAGTGACCGAGACAGGGCAGATACGCAGTATTTT.

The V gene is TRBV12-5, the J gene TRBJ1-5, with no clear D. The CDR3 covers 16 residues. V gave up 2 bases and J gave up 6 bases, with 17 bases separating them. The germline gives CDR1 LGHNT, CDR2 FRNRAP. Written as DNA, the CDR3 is TGTGCTAGTGGTTTGCTCCTAGGGAGACTAGGTCAGCCCCAGCATTTT. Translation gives CASGLLLGRLGQPQHF.

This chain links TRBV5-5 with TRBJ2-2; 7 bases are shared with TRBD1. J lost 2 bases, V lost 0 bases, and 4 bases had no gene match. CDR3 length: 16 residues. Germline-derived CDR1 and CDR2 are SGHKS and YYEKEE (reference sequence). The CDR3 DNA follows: TGTGCCAGCAGCTTGGAGGCAGGGGGAAACACCGGGGAGCTGTTTTTT. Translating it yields CASSLEAGGNTGELFF.

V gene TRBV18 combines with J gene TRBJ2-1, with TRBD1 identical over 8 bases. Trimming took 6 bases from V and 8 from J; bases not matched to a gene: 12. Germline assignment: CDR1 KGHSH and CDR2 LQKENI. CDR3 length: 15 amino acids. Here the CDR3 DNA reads TGTGCCAGCTCCCTGGGAACAGGGGGTATCGATGAGCAGTTCTTC. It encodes CASSLGTGGIDEQFF.

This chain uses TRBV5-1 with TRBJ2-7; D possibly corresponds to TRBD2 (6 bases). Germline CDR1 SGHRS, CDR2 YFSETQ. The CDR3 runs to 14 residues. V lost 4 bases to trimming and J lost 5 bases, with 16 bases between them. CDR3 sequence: CASSAGTPPDEQYF. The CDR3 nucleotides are TGCGCCAGCAGCGCCGGGACTCCACCCGACGAGCAGTACTTC.